What follows are 18 T cell receptor beta chains derived from one specimen sequenced in a study of identifying expanded T cells in peripheral blood. Repertoires were generated with immunoSEQ multiplex PCR, while TCRdb's copy carries only in-frame clones and drops some. The table lists fewer than 80,000 clones, about four fifths of them singletons, with approximately 19% in the top ten. The sequencing input was blood. These receptors all stem from a person aged 18 to 70 in good health.

The V call is TRBV6-5, the J call TRBJ1-2, with D tentatively TRBD1 (5 bases). The CDR3 has 13 amino acids. Germline V gene data show CDR1 as MNHEY and CDR2 as SVGAGI. The V and J ends lost 6 bases and 6 bases respectively, with 14 bases between them. The CDR3 loop reads CASRQQEIDGYTF. As DNA, the CDR3 is TGTGCCAGCAGACAACAGGAGATCGATGGCTACACCTTC.

The chain recombines TRBV5-6 with TRBJ2-7; the match to TRBD1 covers 9 bases. Germline V CDR1 and CDR2: SGHDT, YYEEEE. V was clipped by 4 bases and J by 6 bases; unmatched bases: 5. This CDR3 has 13 residues. The CDR3: CASSIQGAGEQYF. CDR3 coding DNA: TGTGCCAGCAGCATACAGGGGGCTGGCGAGCAGTACTTC.

The chain carries TRBV29-1 and TRBJ1-1; perhaps TRBD1 as D (6 bases). The CDR3 is 13 amino acids. The germline V gene has CDR1 SQVTM and CDR2 ANQGSEA. The germline V and J ends were trimmed by 6 bases and 6 bases, with 17 bases remaining between them. The CDR3 nucleotides are TGCAGCGTCGACTGGGACATCGGGTCTGAAGCTTTCTTT. Encoded protein: CSVDWDIGSEAFF.

The gene calls are TRBV5-4 and TRBJ2-2; possible D gene TRBD2, 5 bases. The germline gives CDR1 SGHNT, CDR2 YYREEE (reference sequence). The germline V and J ends were trimmed by 2 bases and 5 bases, with 10 bases remaining between them. The CDR3 loop spans 14 amino acids. The CDR3, as DNA: TGTGCCAGCAGCTTATTCGGGGTAACCGGGGAGCTGTTTTTT. This gives the protein CASSLFGVTGELFF.

The chain combines TRBV19 with TRBJ1-5, with 7 bases identical to TRBD1. From germline, CDR1 is LNHDA and CDR2 SQIVND (reference sequence). J gave up 9 bases and V 0 bases, and 2 bases lay outside the gene matches. The CDR3 runs 13 residues. The CDR3, as DNA: TGTGCCAGTAGTATAGACAGGGGGAGGCCCCAGCATTTT. Its translation is CASSIDRGRPQHF.

This clone was found a few times. The genes are TRBV6-6 and TRBJ1-5; TRBD1 aligns across 8 bases. V was clipped by 5 bases and J by 6 bases; unmatched bases: 6. The CDR3 covers 14 residues. Germline-derived CDR1 and CDR2 are MNHNY and SVGAGI (reference sequence). The chain's CDR3 is CASSIGQGGQPQHF. CDR3 sequence (DNA): TGTGCCAGCAGTATTGGACAGGGAGGTCAGCCCCAGCATTTT.

A word on this clone: A far larger clone lies a single base away; this is likely a read error. The J gene is TRBJ2-3, the V gene TRBV27, with D maybe TRBD1 (6 bases). Germline V gene sequence: CDR1 MNHEY, CDR2 SMNVEV (reference sequence). The ends were cut back, 6 bases at V and 0 bases at J, with 7 bases in the middle. The CDR3 length is 13 residues. Here the CDR3 reads CASRQGSTDTQYF. DNA of the CDR3: TGTGCCAGCAGGCAGGGGAGCACAGATACGCAGTATTTT.

The CDR3 loop is CASSHGGFSNQPQHF. In nucleotides, the CDR3 is TGTGCCAGCAGCCACGGGGGGTTCAGCAATCAGCCCCAGCATTTT. This rearrangement joins TRBV5-6 to TRBJ1-5, with D tentatively TRBD1 (5 bases). The CDR3 has 15 residues. Trimming stripped 4 bases from V and 1 base from J, with 12 bases between. CDR1 and CDR2 from the germline V gene are SGHDT and YYEEEE. Together with reference TRBV5-6 and TRBJ1-5, the CDR3 gives the full variable domain: DAGVTQSPTHLIKTRGQQVTLRCSPKSGHDTVSWYQQALGQGPQFIFQYYEEEERQRGNFPDRFSGHQFPNYSSELNVNALLLGDSALYLCASSHGGFSNQPQHFGDGTRLSIL.

The chain couples TRBV7-2 to TRBJ2-5; tentatively, D is TRBD2 (7 bases). The CDR3 is 16 amino acids. Trimming left V 5 bases short and J 1 base short, with 17 bases between. Germline V gene sequence: CDR1 SGHTA, CDR2 FQGNSA. The CDR3 loop is CASSRPVGGLQETQYF. CDR3 DNA: TGTGCCAGCAGCCGCCCGGTCGGGGGGCTCCAAGAGACCCAGTACTTC.

This chain uses TRBV5-6 with TRBJ2-6, with D unclear. Per the germline V gene, CDR1 is SGHDT and CDR2 is YYEEEE. This CDR3 is built from 18 residues. V was clipped by 3 bases and J by 0 bases, with 16 bases between them. CDR3 sequence (DNA): TGTGCCAGCAGCTCATTCAGGACCGCCCTCTCTGGGGCCAACGTCCTGACTTTC. This codes for CASSSFRTALSGANVLTF.

The rearrangement uses TRBV18 and TRBJ1-5; D unresolved. The CDR3 is 16 amino acids. Germline V gene lookup returns CDR1 KGHSH and CDR2 LQKENI. V dropped 1 base and J dropped 0 bases, with 10 bases sitting between them. In nucleotides, the CDR3 is TGTGCCAGCTCACCACGAACGGCTCCTAGCAATCAGCCCCAGCATTTT. Translating it yields CASSPRTAPSNQPQHF.

The V gene is TRBV28, the J gene TRBJ1-1; D uncertain. The CDR3 spans 15 residues. Germline values: CDR1 MDHEN, CDR2 SYDVKM. V was trimmed by 8 bases and J by 3 bases, leaving 19 bases between them. The DNA for the CDR3 is TGTGCCAGCTGGGGTGGGCCGGCGTTGGACACTGAAGCTTTCTTT. Translated: CASWGGPALDTEAFF.

The genes are TRBV4-2 and TRBJ2-7; tentatively, D is TRBD2 (6 bases). Trimming took off 5 bases at V and 0 bases at J, with 17 bases between the two ends. The CDR3 sequence is 16 residues long. Looked up from germline, CDR1 is LGHNA and CDR2 is YNFKEQ. The chain's CDR3 is CASSEVGAGSSYEQYF. The CDR3 bases are TGTGCCAGCAGCGAAGTTGGGGCGGGGAGCTCCTACGAGCAGTACTTC.

The V call is TRBV19, the J call TRBJ2-1, with 8 bases identical to TRBD1. V shed 5 bases and J 12 bases; nucleotides not matched to a gene: 12. The CDR3 has 14 amino acids. Germline values: CDR1 LNHDA, CDR2 SQIVND (reference sequence). This CDR3 is CASSHRGATLVQFF. CDR3 nucleotides: TGTGCCAGTAGTCACAGGGGGGCGACTCTGGTGCAGTTCTTC.

This chain joins TRBV4-2 and TRBJ2-6, with D uncertain. V was cut by 0 bases and J by 0 bases, with 9 bases left in between. The CDR3 length is 17 residues. Germline V gene data show CDR1 as LGHNA and CDR2 as YNFKEQ. The CDR3 loop reads CASSQDGDFSGANVLTF. As DNA, the CDR3 is TGTGCCAGCAGCCAAGATGGAGACTTCTCTGGGGCCAACGTCCTGACTTTC.

V and J are TRBV2 and TRBJ2-7; D possibly corresponds to TRBD2 (7 bases). There are 15 residues in the CDR3. Germline CDR1 SNHLY, CDR2 FYNNEI. V lost 4 bases and J 0 bases, leaving 13 bases between the germline ends. The CDR3: CASSVGGLPSYEQYV. The CDR3, as DNA: TGTGCCAGCAGTGTCGGGGGGCTACCCTCCTACGAGCAGTACGTC.

The rearrangement joins TRBV14 to TRBJ2-6; no reliable D call. V was pared by 1 base and J by 0 bases, with 4 bases between. In germline, CDR1 is SGHDN, CDR2 FVKESK. This CDR3 region has 15 residues. CDR3 in amino acids: CASSQGFSGANVLTF. For the CDR3, the DNA is TGTGCCAGCAGCCAAGGTTTCTCTGGGGCCAACGTCCTGACTTTC. Variable domain in full (rest from reference TRBV14 and TRBJ2-6): EAGVTQFPSHSVIEKGQTVTLRCDPISGHDNLYWYRRVMGKEIKFLLHFVKESKQDESGMPNNRFLAERTGGTYSTLKVQPAELEDSGVYFCASSQGFSGANVLTFGAGSRLTVL.

The rearrangement uses TRBV10-2 and TRBJ1-2, with TRBD1 matching 8 bases. The V segment lost 2 bases and the J segment 4 bases; nucleotides outside the gene matches: 6. Germline V gives CDR1 WSHSY, CDR2 SAAADI. The CDR3 is 15 residues long. The CDR3 nucleotides are TGCGCCAGCAGTGAGCCGGGACAGGTGATCTATGGCTACACCTTC. Amino acids: CASSEPGQVIYGYTF.